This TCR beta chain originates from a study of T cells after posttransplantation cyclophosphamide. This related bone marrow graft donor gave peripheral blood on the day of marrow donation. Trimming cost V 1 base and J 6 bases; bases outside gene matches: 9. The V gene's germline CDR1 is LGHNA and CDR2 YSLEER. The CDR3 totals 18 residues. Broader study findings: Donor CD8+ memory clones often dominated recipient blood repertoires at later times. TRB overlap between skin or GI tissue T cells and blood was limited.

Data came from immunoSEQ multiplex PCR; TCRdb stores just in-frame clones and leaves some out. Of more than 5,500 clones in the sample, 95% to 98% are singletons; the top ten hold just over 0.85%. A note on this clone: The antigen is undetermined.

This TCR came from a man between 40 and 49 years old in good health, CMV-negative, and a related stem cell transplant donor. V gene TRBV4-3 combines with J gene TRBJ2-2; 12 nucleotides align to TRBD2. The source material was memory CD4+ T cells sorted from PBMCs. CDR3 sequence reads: CASSQGGLAGGPSGELFF. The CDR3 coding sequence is TGCGCCAGCAGCCAAGGGGGCCTAGCGGGAGGGCCCTCCGGGGAGCTGTTTTTT.